Shown below are 31 T cell receptor beta chains from a single sample sequenced in a study of STAT5B mutations in CD4+ large granular lymphocyte leukemia. Profiling relied on immunoSEQ multiplex PCR, and the TCRdb table lists in-frame clones only, not all of them. The top ten hold about 66% of the sample, which has several thousand clones, over 70% seen once. Sequenced: PBMCs. These receptors were obtained from an older woman with CD4+ T-cell large granular lymphocyte leukemia.

The gene calls are TRBV2 and TRBJ2-5, with 7 nucleotides matching TRBD1. CDR1 SNHLY and CDR2 FYNNEI come from the germline V gene. CDR3 size: 14 residues. V shed 4 bases, J shed 5 bases, and the junction held 7 bases outside the gene matches. The CDR3 protein is CASSAGTVGETQYF. The CDR3 DNA sequence: TGTGCCAGCAGTGCCGGGACAGTGGGGGAGACCCAGTACTTC. Supplemented by reference TRBV2 and TRBJ2-5, the full variable domain reads EPEVTQTPSHQVTQMGQEVILRCVPISNHLYFYWYRQILGQKVEFLVSFYNNEISEKSEIFDDQFSVERPDGSNFTLKIRSTKLEDSAMYFCASSAGTVGETQYFGPGTRLLVL.

The chain uses TRBV7-2 and TRBJ2-7; a possible D gene is TRBD2 (6 bases). This CDR3 is built from 14 residues. V gave up 4 bases and J gave up 7 bases, with 17 bases separating them. Germline V gene data show CDR1 as SGHTA and CDR2 as FQGNSA. DNA for the CDR3: TGTGCCAGCAGCTGGGGTGGGGGGAGGCTGGAGCAGTACTTC. Residues: CASSWGGGRLEQYF.

The chain couples TRBV7-6 to TRBJ1-6; D ambiguous. Between the trimmed V and J ends, which lost 1 base and 5 bases, there was a span of 6 bases. The CDR3 has 14 amino acids. The germline CDR1 and CDR2 sequences are SGHVS and FNYEAQ. CDR3 in amino acids: CASSLGGNNSPLHF. CDR3 nucleotides: TGTGCCAGCAGCTTAGGGGGAAATAATTCACCCCTCCACTTT. The whole variable domain, filled in from reference TRBV7-6 and TRBJ1-6, reads GAGVSQSPRYKVTKRGQDVALRCDPISGHVSLYWYRQALGQGPEFLTYFNYEAQQDKSGLPNDRFSAERPEGSISTLTIQRTEQRDSAMYRCASSLGGNNSPLHFGNGTRLTVT.

The J gene is TRBJ2-2, the V gene TRBV5-8; 9 nucleotides align to TRBD2. CDR3 size: 16 residues. The germline V gene encodes CDR1 SGHTS and CDR2 YDEGEE. V was pared by 4 bases and J by 0 bases, with 4 bases of the junction left unmatched. This CDR3 is CASSPGLATNTGELFF. The CDR3 DNA sequence: TGTGCCAGCAGCCCTGGACTAGCGACGAACACCGGGGAGCTGTTTTTT.

The chain links TRBV2 to TRBJ2-3; 15 bases agree with TRBD2. CDR1 SNHLY and CDR2 FYNNEI come from the germline V gene. The trim removed 6 bases at V and 5 bases at J, leaving 6 bases unmatched. The CDR3 has 16 residues. The CDR3 coding sequence is TGTGCCAGCAGGGTGGGGACTAGCGGGGGGAGAGATACGCAGTATTTT. It yields the protein CASRVGTSGGRDTQYF.

This chain connects TRBV6-5 to TRBJ2-3; possibly TRBD1 for D (5 bases). The CDR3 loop spans 13 amino acids. The V end lost 6 bases, the J end lost 1 base, and 8 bases lay between the germline ends. Germline CDR1 reads MNHEY; CDR2 reads SVGAGI. In DNA, the CDR3 is TGTGCCAGCAGCCCCAGGGGCACAGATACGCAGTATTTT. It translates to CASSPRGTDTQYF.

V usage is TRBV11-2 and J usage is TRBJ1-1, with TRBD1 matching over 7 bases. Trimming took 4 bases from V and 1 from J; bases not matched to a gene: 12. CDR1 and CDR2 (germline): SGHAT, FQNNGV. This CDR3 spans 17 amino acids. CDR3 amino acids: CASSSIRDSMTNTEAFF. In DNA form, the CDR3 reads TGTGCCAGCAGCTCAATTCGGGACAGTATGACGAACACTGAAGCTTTCTTT.

V usage is TRBV25-1 and J usage is TRBJ1-2, with D possibly being TRBD1 (6 bases). The CDR3 runs to 15 residues. Germline V lookup: CDR1 MGHDK, CDR2 SYGVNS. V was cut by 3 bases and J by 5 bases, with 16 bases left in between. The CDR3 reads CASSDSGGTVYGYTF. The CDR3 bases are TGTGCCAGCAGTGACAGCGGGGGCACTGTTTATGGCTACACCTTC.

The chain couples TRBV5-8 to TRBJ1-5; tentatively, D is TRBD1 (5 bases). V lost 3 bases and J 9 bases, leaving 16 bases between the germline ends. Germline V gives CDR1 SGHTS, CDR2 YDEGEE. This CDR3 has 14 residues. The CDR3: CASSSDGEGRPQHF. The CDR3 coding sequence is TGTGCCAGCAGCTCGGACGGGGAGGGGAGGCCCCAGCATTTT.

This chain joins TRBV28 and TRBJ1-5; D is undetermined. Germline V gene sequence: CDR1 MDHEN, CDR2 SYDVKM. V lost 1 base and J lost 5, with 12 bases in between. The CDR3 loop spans 15 amino acids. CDR3 sequence reads: CASSLYGGSDQPQHF. The CDR3 DNA is TGTGCCAGCAGTTTATACGGTGGCTCGGATCAGCCCCAGCATTTT.

V usage is TRBV11-3 and J usage is TRBJ1-1; weak D call: TRBD1 (5 bases). Trimming pared 6 bases from V and 1 base from J, leaving 9 bases between. Germline CDR1 SGHNT, CDR2 YENEEA. The CDR3 spans 13 residues. CDR3 nucleotide sequence: TGTGCCAGCAGACCCACAGGGAACACTGAAGCTTTCTTT. The encoded protein is CASRPTGNTEAFF.

This chain connects TRBV6-6 to TRBJ2-1; 9 positions match TRBD2. Germline values: CDR1 MNHNY, CDR2 SVGAGI (reference sequence). With V trimmed by 11 bases and J by 10 bases, 3 bases remained unmatched. This CDR3 region has 10 residues. The CDR3 nucleotides are TGTGCCTCCGCGGGGGGGGAGCAGTTCTTC. It codes for CASAGGEQFF.

The rearrangement joins TRBV5-1 to TRBJ2-2; 8 positions match TRBD2. The J segment lost 1 base and the V segment lost 6 bases, leaving 5 bases of the junction unmatched. The CDR3 spans 15 residues. Germline values: CDR1 SGHRS, CDR2 YFSETQ. CDR3 coding DNA: TGCGCCAGCACGAGAGCGGGAGAGAACACCGGGGAGCTGTTTTTT. Translated, it gives CASTRAGENTGELFF.

The CDR3 region has the DNA TGTGCCAGCAGCTTAGCGCACGGCAGATCGGGTGGCTACACCTTC. It translates to CASSLAHGRSGGYTF. The genes are TRBV7-2 and TRBJ1-2; D remains unclear. The CDR3 covers 15 residues. Per the germline V gene, CDR1 is SGHTA and CDR2 is FQGNSA. Trimming stripped 0 bases from V and 7 bases from J, with 15 bases between.

This clone has just one count. J is TRBJ2-1 and V is TRBV7-8; 11 bases are a match to TRBD2. Per the germline V gene, CDR1 is SGHVS and CDR2 is FQNEAQ. V shed 3 bases and J 0 bases; nucleotides not matched to a gene: 13. The CDR3 spans 20 residues. CDR3 coding DNA: TGTGCCAGCAGCTTCCCATCACTAGCGGGAGTTTCCAGCTCCTACAATGAGCAGTTCTTC. Its translation: CASSFPSLAGVSSSYNEQFF.

In its sample, this clone was seen a few times. The chain links TRBV7-2 to TRBJ1-5, with 7 bases aligning to TRBD1. The CDR3 is 14 residues long. J lost 7 bases, V lost 4 bases, and 7 bases had no gene match. CDR1 is SGHTA, CDR2 FQGNSA, per germline. CDR3: CASSSRQGKQPQHF. The CDR3 bases are TGTGCCAGCAGCTCGCGACAGGGAAAGCAGCCCCAGCATTTT.

The CDR3 here is CASSGLGQAGGGELFF. The DNA of the CDR3 is TGTGCCAGCAGTGGACTAGGCCAGGCGGGCGGCGGGGAGCTGTTTTTT. J is TRBJ2-2 and V is TRBV6-1; a possible D gene is TRBD2 (6 bases). The CDR3 is made up of 16 amino acids. Trimming left V 4 bases short and J 7 bases short, with 19 bases between. Germline V lookup: CDR1 MNHNS, CDR2 SASEGT.

The V gene is TRBV5-6, the J gene TRBJ2-5; D is unclear. V lost 4 bases and J 2 bases, leaving 15 bases between the germline ends. Germline lookup yields CDR1 SGHDT and CDR2 YYEEEE. There are 15 residues in the CDR3. The CDR3 is CASSSIGGEQETQYF. CDR3 DNA sequence: TGTGCCAGCAGCAGTATAGGTGGGGAACAAGAGACCCAGTACTTC.

The chain couples TRBV7-9 to TRBJ2-7, with TRBD2 as a possible D gene (5 bases). The CDR3 loop spans 16 amino acids. V lost 4 bases and J 1 base, leaving 17 bases between the germline ends. The V gene's germline CDR1 is SEHNR and CDR2 FQNEAQ (reference sequence). CDR3 protein: CASSSTQDLPSYEQYF. The CDR3 bases are TGTGCCAGCAGCTCAACTCAGGACTTGCCTTCCTACGAGCAGTACTTC.

The gene calls are TRBV19 and TRBJ2-5; no definite D call. Germline CDR1 reads LNHDA; CDR2 reads SQIVND (reference sequence). V gave up 3 bases and J gave up 5 bases, with 10 bases separating them. The CDR3 loop spans 13 amino acids. CDR3 protein: CASSIQPGETQYF. The CDR3 nucleotides are TGTGCCAGTAGTATCCAGCCCGGGGAGACCCAGTACTTC.

Only a few counts were recorded for this clone. V usage is TRBV4-3 and J usage is TRBJ2-7; 12 bases agree with TRBD1. V trimming: 5 bases; J trimming: 6 bases; junction bases outside the gene matches: 5. The germline gives CDR1 LGHNA, CDR2 YSLEER. The length of the CDR3 is 14 residues. CDR3 nucleotides: TGCGCCAGCAGCGCCGGGACAGGGGGCCTCGAGCAGTACTTC. This encodes CASSAGTGGLEQYF.

This chain uses TRBV6-6 with TRBJ2-7, with 11 positions matching TRBD2. Germline CDR1 reads MNHNY; CDR2 reads SVGAGI (reference sequence). The CDR3 has 15 amino acids. V shed 5 bases, J shed 3 bases, and the junction held 6 bases outside the gene matches. The CDR3 region is CASSDTSGGGYEQYF. CDR3 bases: TGTGCCAGCAGTGACACTAGCGGGGGAGGCTACGAGCAGTACTTC.

The chain couples TRBV5-5 to TRBJ2-5; weak D call: TRBD1 (5 bases). V lost 0 bases, J lost 0 bases, and 6 bases lay in between. Germline V lookup: CDR1 SGHKS, CDR2 YYEKEE (reference sequence). This CDR3 has 14 amino acids. CDR3 region: CASSLARDQETQYF. CDR3 nucleotides: TGTGCCAGCAGCTTGGCCAGGGACCAAGAGACCCAGTACTTC.

The chain has TRBV2 and TRBJ2-5; D not certain. Germline V lookup: CDR1 SNHLY, CDR2 FYNNEI. Trimming stripped 4 bases from V and 5 bases from J, with 2 bases between. The CDR3 contains 10 residues. CDR3: CASSVETQYF. The CDR3 DNA follows: TGTGCCAGCAGTGTGGAGACCCAGTACTTC.

This clone has more than one count but fewer than ten. The chain couples TRBV15 to TRBJ2-3, with D unclear. Trimming took off 1 base at V and 9 bases at J, with 11 bases between the two ends. The CDR3 is 13 residues long. The germline V gene encodes CDR1 LNHNV and CDR2 YYDKDF (reference sequence). CDR3 nucleotides: TGTGCCACCAGCAGAGCGAAAGATAGGACGCAGTATTTT. It encodes CATSRAKDRTQYF.

A remark on this clone: At one end, the junction sequence differs from germline, possibly due to a read error. The CDR3 loop is CASSVQQGTETFF. CDR3 nucleotide sequence: TGTGCCAGCAGCGTACAACAGGGCACTGAAACTTTCTTT. The chain combines TRBV7-9 with TRBJ1-1; tentatively, D is TRBD1 (6 bases). The CDR3 is 13 residues long. The germline V gene has CDR1 SEHNR and CDR2 FQNEAQ (reference sequence). The whole variable domain, remainder taken from reference TRBV7-9 and TRBJ1-1, is DTGVSQNPRHKITKRGQNVTFRCDPISEHNRLYWYRQTLGQGPEFLTYFQNEAQLEKSRLLSDRFSAERPKGSFSTLEIQRTEQGDSAMYLCASSVQQGTETFFGQGTRLTVV.

CDR3 coding DNA: TGTGCCAGCAGCTTACCCCGACAGGGAGGGGGGGCTTACGAGCAGTACTTC. Encoded protein: CASSLPRQGGGAYEQYF. The chain carries TRBV7-2 and TRBJ2-7; the D call may be TRBD1 or TRBD2 (7 bases each). The germline V gene has CDR1 SGHTA and CDR2 FQGNSA. The CDR3 is made up of 17 amino acids. Trimming left V 2 bases short and J 4 bases short, with 21 bases between.

The chain employs TRBV5-1 and TRBJ1-1; TRBD1 is a possible D gene (5 bases). The ends were cut back, 4 bases at V and 3 bases at J, with 13 bases in the middle. Germline loops: CDR1 SGHRS, CDR2 YFSETQ. CDR3 length equals 14 residues. CDR3 sequence: CASSLRTPDTEAFF. CDR3 nucleotides: TGCGCCAGCAGCCTTAGGACACCTGACACTGAAGCTTTCTTT.

The gene calls are TRBV29-1 and TRBJ1-2; D is possibly TRBD1 (6 bases). This CDR3 comprises 15 residues. With 0 bases removed from V and 6 bases from J, the gap between germline ends came to 17 bases. Germline V gives CDR1 SQVTM, CDR2 ANQGSEA. The CDR3 DNA is TGCAGCGTTGAAGATGGAGGGGGGTCTTTGAATGGCTACACCTTC. Its translation is CSVEDGGGSLNGYTF.

The gene calls are TRBV7-8 and TRBJ2-2; 10 nucleotides match TRBD2. This CDR3 has 17 amino acids. V lost 5 bases to trimming and J lost 4 bases; unmatched junction nucleotides: 10. The germline gives CDR1 SGHVS, CDR2 FQNEAQ. CDR3 sequence reads: CASSPEGAGGATGELFF. In nucleotides, the CDR3 is TGTGCCAGCAGCCCCGAAGGAGCGGGGGGGGCCACCGGGGAGCTGTTTTTT.

This chain connects TRBV7-8 to TRBJ2-7; 7 bases agree with TRBD1. With V trimmed by 5 bases and J by 0 bases, 4 bases remained unmatched. CDR3 length: 14 residues. CDR1 and CDR2 (germline): SGHVS, FQNEAQ. The CDR3 region is CASSVRDSSYEQYF. The CDR3 DNA reads TGTGCCAGCAGCGTCCGGGACAGCTCCTACGAGCAGTACTTC.